Presented here are 17 T cell receptor beta chains from one specimen sequenced in a study of T cell repertoires and leukemia-associated antigens. TCRdb passed the 5' RACE reads through MiXCR, listing each CDR3 protein once. The repertoire holds roughly 15,000 distinct CDR3 sequences, with 30% to 45% as singletons. No antigen has been identified for these receptors. Sequenced sample: CD3+ T cells sorted from blood and cultured. All receptors derive from a female donor in good health.

Relative to its sample, this clonotype is medium-sized (0.01 to 0.1%). The chain employs TRBV5-1 and TRBJ1-2; D is undetermined. The CDR3 length is 13 residues. Germline CDR1 SGHRS, CDR2 YFSETQ. Trimming cost V 4 bases and J 8 bases, with 15 bases left between them. The CDR3 loop reads CASSVGLPRGYTF. The CDR3 nucleotides read TGCGCCAGCAGCGTGGGCCTACCCAGAGGCTACACCTTC. Drawing the rest from reference TRBV5-1 and TRBJ1-2, the complete variable domain is KAGVTQTPRYLIKTRGQQVTLSCSPISGHRSVSWYQQTPGQGLQFLFEYFSETQRNKGNFPGRFSGRQFSNSRSEMNVSTLELGDSALYLCASSVGLPRGYTFGSGTRLTVV.

In this sample, this clonotype turned up a few times. The chain couples TRBV29-1 to TRBJ2-1; TRBD2 might be the D (6 bases). The CDR3 runs 13 residues. V dropped 2 bases and J dropped 8 bases, with 13 bases sitting between them. Germline CDR1 reads SQVTM; CDR2 reads ANQGSEA. CDR3 sequence: CSVERDSSYEQFF. As DNA, the CDR3 is TGCAGCGTTGAAAGGGACTCAAGCTATGAGCAGTTCTTC.

This clonotype was counted at least ten times. This chain joins TRBV20-1 and TRBJ1-2; TRBD1 aligns across 7 bases. The trim removed 2 bases at V and 8 bases at J, leaving 26 bases unmatched. The CDR3 is 19 amino acids. In germline, CDR1 is DFQATT, CDR2 SNEGSKA (reference sequence). CDR3 sequence (DNA): TGCAGTGCTAGACGGCGTTCTCGTTCGGGTCGACAGGGAATGTGGGGCTACACCTTC. Translated: CSARRRSRSGRQGMWGYTF.

For this clonotype: A junction end diverges from the germline sequence, so it may reflect a read error. The CDR3 bases are TGCGCCCGCAGCTTGGCCTTTGTCAGCTCTGGAAACACCATATATTTT. This encodes CARSLAFVSSGNTIYF. The chain combines TRBV5-1 with TRBJ1-3; D is undetermined. The CDR3 consists of 16 residues. Germline V gives CDR1 SGHRS, CDR2 YFSETQ.

This clonotype turned up a few times. The chain links TRBV20-1 to TRBJ2-1; the match to TRBD2 covers 10 bases. This CDR3 is 14 amino acids long. Germline V gene data show CDR1 as DFQATT and CDR2 as SNEGSKA (reference sequence). V trimming: 6 bases; J trimming: 10 bases; junction bases outside the gene matches: 12. The CDR3 protein is CSAQGLAENMEQFF. The CDR3 DNA reads TGCAGTGCCCAAGGACTAGCGGAAAATATGGAGCAGTTCTTC.

The J gene is TRBJ2-1, the V gene TRBV11-2, with unresolved D. CDR1 and CDR2 from the germline V gene are SGHAT and FQNNGV. This CDR3 has 13 residues. CDR3 sequence reads: CPTSLGSRDEQFF. In DNA, the CDR3 is TGTCCGACCAGCTTAGGATCTCGGGATGAGCAGTTCTTC.

This clonotype appeared many times. The J gene is TRBJ1-6, the V gene TRBV28; D gene uncertain. The CDR3 is 14 amino acids. The ends were cut back, 3 bases at V and 12 bases at J, with 15 bases in the middle. Germline CDR1 MDHEN, CDR2 SYDVKM. As DNA, the CDR3 is TGTGCCAGCAGTTTGTATGAGGAGGCGCAACCCCTCCACTTT. It translates to CASSLYEEAQPLHF.

Concerning this clonotype: Compared with germline, one end of the junction differs, possibly owing to a read error. This rearrangement joins TRBV25-1 to TRBJ2-2, with D perhaps matching TRBD1 or TRBD2 (6 bases each). The CDR3 contains 14 residues. Germline-derived CDR1 and CDR2 are MGHDK and SYGVNS. CDR3 amino acids: CANSPRRDTGELFF. The CDR3 nucleotides are TGTGCCAACTCCCCAAGGAGGGACACAGGGGAGCTGTTTTTT.

Within the sample, this clonotype is medium-sized. Here the CDR3 DNA reads TGTGCCATCAACGGTGGAAGCACAGATACGCAGTATTTT. This translates into CAINGGSTDTQYF. The chain employs TRBV10-3 and TRBJ2-3; D uncertain. V dropped 7 bases and J dropped 0 bases, with 8 bases sitting between them. The CDR3 consists of 13 residues. Germline V lookup: CDR1 ENHRY, CDR2 SYGVKD.

In its sample, this clonotype is medium-sized (0.01 to 0.1%). The V gene is TRBV7-2, the J gene TRBJ2-1; D is possibly TRBD1 (6 bases). Trimming shortened V by 4 bases and J by 5 bases, and 12 bases separated the two germline ends. The V gene's germline CDR1 is SGHTA and CDR2 FQGNSA. The CDR3 length is 14 residues. CDR3 sequence reads: CASSSPGQHNEQFF. The CDR3 coding sequence is TGTGCCAGCAGCTCACCTGGACAGCACAATGAGCAGTTCTTC.

This clonotype is medium-sized by share. The chain combines TRBV4-1 with TRBJ2-5; the D call may be TRBD1 or TRBD2 (5 bases each). The CDR3 sequence is 13 residues long. Germline lookup yields CDR1 MGHRA and CDR2 YSYEKL. V lost 8 bases, J lost 4 bases, and 14 bases lay in between. CDR3 in amino acids: CASGGLLAETQYF. The CDR3 nucleotides read TGCGCCAGCGGGGGTTTGCTAGCAGAGACCCAGTACTTC.

This clonotype is medium-sized within its sample. The chain has TRBV20-1 and TRBJ2-1, with D maybe TRBD2 (5 bases). The CDR3 is 17 residues long. CDR1 is DFQATT, CDR2 SNEGSKA, per germline (reference sequence). V shed 0 bases and J shed 0 bases, with 15 bases lying between them. The CDR3 sequence: CSARDQKRQSSYNEQFF. The CDR3, as DNA: TGCAGTGCTAGAGATCAGAAGCGGCAAAGCTCCTACAATGAGCAGTTCTTC.

The rearrangement links TRBV7-9 to TRBJ2-7, with D perhaps assigned TRBD1 or TRBD2 (7 bases each). CDR3 length: 20 residues. Between the trimmed V and J ends, which lost 0 bases and 3 bases, there was a span of 27 bases. Germline V CDR1 and CDR2: SEHNR, FQNEAQ (reference sequence). CDR3 bases: TGTGCCAGCAGCTTAGCACAGGGACAGATAACATCGGGGGAGGGCTACGAGCAGTACTTC. This gives the protein CASSLAQGQITSGEGYEQYF.

This clonotype appeared many times. The chain is built from TRBV20-1 and TRBJ2-7, with 12 bases fitting TRBD2. There are 13 residues in the CDR3. The germline CDR1 and CDR2 sequences are DFQATT and SNEGSKA (reference sequence). V lost 5 bases, J lost 1 base, and 0 bases stayed unmatched. CDR3 residues: CSAGTSGSYEQYF. DNA for the CDR3: TGCAGTGCTGGGACTAGCGGGTCCTACGAGCAGTACTTC.

This chain links TRBV7-6 with TRBJ2-7; 12 bases align to TRBD2. The CDR3 is 12 residues long. V dropped 8 bases and J dropped 7; count of bases not matched to a gene: 3. Per germline, CDR1 SGHVS and CDR2 FNYEAQ. This CDR3 is CASPGLAGEQYF. The CDR3 nucleotides read TGTGCCAGCCCCGGACTAGCGGGGGAGCAGTACTTC.

Ten or more counts support this clonotype. The chain's CDR3 is CASSHGLAGGEQFF. The CDR3 nucleotides are TGTGCCAGCAGCCATGGACTAGCGGGAGGTGAGCAGTTCTTC. V is TRBV7-3 and J is TRBJ2-1, with 14 bases lining up with TRBD2. Germline V CDR1 and CDR2: SGHTA, FQGTGA. The CDR3 totals 14 residues. After removal of 5 bases from V and 9 bases from J, the junction contained 3 bases not matched to a gene. Drawing the rest from reference TRBV7-3 and TRBJ2-1, the complete variable domain is GAGVSQTPSNKVTEKGKYVELRCDPISGHTALYWYRQSLGQGPEFLIYFQGTGAADDSGLPNDRFFAVRPEGSVSTLKIQRTERGDSAVYLCASSHGLAGGEQFFGPGTRLTVL.

By proportion, this clonotype is medium-sized (0.01 to 0.1%). The J gene is TRBJ2-4, the V gene TRBV20-1; unclear D gene. Trimming stripped 7 bases from V and 2 bases from J, with 3 bases between. CDR1 and CDR2 from the germline V gene are DFQATT and SNEGSKA (reference sequence). The CDR3 has 10 amino acids. The CDR3 loop is CSDPKNIQYF. The CDR3 DNA sequence: TGCAGTGACCCCAAAAACATTCAGTACTTC.